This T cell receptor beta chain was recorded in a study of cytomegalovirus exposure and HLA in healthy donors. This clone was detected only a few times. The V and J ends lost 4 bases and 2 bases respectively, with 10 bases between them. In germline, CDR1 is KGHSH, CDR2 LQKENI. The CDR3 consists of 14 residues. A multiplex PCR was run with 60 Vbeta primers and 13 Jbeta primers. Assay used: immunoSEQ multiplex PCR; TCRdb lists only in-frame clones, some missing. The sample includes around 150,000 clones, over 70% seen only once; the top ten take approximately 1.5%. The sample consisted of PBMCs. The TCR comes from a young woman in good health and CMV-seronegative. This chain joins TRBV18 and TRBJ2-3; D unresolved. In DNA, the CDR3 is TGTGCCAGCTCACTGGTTTCAGTCACAGATACGCAGTATTTT. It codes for CASSLVSVTDTQYF.